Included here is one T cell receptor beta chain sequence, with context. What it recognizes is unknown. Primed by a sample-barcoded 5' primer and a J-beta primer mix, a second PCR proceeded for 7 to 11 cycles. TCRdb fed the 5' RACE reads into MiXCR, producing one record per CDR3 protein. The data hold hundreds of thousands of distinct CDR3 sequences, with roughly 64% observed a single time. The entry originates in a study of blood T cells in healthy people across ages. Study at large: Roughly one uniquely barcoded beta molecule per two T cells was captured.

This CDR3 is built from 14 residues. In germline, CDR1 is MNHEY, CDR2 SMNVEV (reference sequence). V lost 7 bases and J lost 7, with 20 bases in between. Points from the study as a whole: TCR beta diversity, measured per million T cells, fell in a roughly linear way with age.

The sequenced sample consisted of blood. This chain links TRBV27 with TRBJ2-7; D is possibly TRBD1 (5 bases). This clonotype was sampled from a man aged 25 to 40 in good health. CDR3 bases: TGTGCCAGCACGGCCCAGGGCAGTCGGTGGGAGCAGTACTTC. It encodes CASTAQGSRWEQYF.